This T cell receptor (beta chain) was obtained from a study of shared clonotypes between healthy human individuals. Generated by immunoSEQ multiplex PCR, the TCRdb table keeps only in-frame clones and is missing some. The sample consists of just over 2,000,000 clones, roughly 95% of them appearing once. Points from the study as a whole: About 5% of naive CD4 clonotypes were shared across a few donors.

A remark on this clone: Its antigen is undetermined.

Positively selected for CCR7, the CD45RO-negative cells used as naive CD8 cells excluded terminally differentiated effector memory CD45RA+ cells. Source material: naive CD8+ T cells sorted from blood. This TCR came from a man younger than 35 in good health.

In DNA form, the CDR3 reads TGTGCAACAGGGGGCTCGGCTAACTATGGCTACACCTTC. Translating gives CATGGSANYGYTF. J is TRBJ1-2 and V is TRBV12-5, with TRBD1 identical over 9 bases. This CDR3 has 13 amino acids. CDR1 is LGHNT and CDR2 is FRNRAP in the germline V gene.